Shown below are 9 T cell receptor beta chains from a single sample sequenced in a study of cytomegalovirus exposure and HLA in healthy donors. The PCR made use of 60 Vbeta and 13 Jbeta primers. Clones were read by immunoSEQ multiplex PCR, and TCRdb kept only the in-frame ones, dropping some. The data hold roughly 180,000 clones, with about 75% observed a single time. Sequenced input: PBMCs. Receptors were obtained from a female donor in good health and CMV-seronegative.

The chain joins TRBV28 to TRBJ2-7; no clear D. Germline V lookup: CDR1 MDHEN, CDR2 SYDVKM. The CDR3 is 14 amino acids. V was pared by 10 bases and J by 2 bases, with 18 bases between. The chain's CDR3 is CAIQPPGQTYEQYF. CDR3 DNA sequence: TGTGCCATCCAACCCCCAGGTCAGACCTACGAGCAGTACTTC.

This sequence joins TRBV30 and TRBJ1-6; weak D call: TRBD1 (5 bases). In germline, CDR1 is GTSNPN, CDR2 SVGIG (reference sequence). Between the trimmed V and J ends, which lost 2 bases and 9 bases, there was a span of 14 bases. The CDR3 loop spans 14 amino acids. The CDR3: CAWSSGTGASPLHF. The CDR3 DNA reads TGTGCCTGGAGTTCCGGGACTGGCGCTTCACCCCTCCACTTT.

The V gene is TRBV9, the J gene TRBJ2-2, with 8 nucleotides matching TRBD1. The CDR3 is 16 residues long. With V trimmed by 3 bases and J by 0 bases, 4 bases remained unmatched. Germline V gives CDR1 SGDLS, CDR2 YYNGEE. The CDR3 DNA sequence: TGTGCCAGCAGCGCGGGACAGGTGTCGAACACCGGGGAGCTGTTTTTT. It codes for CASSAGQVSNTGELFF.

The chain recombines TRBV14 with TRBJ2-3, with D possibly being TRBD1 (7 bases). V gave up 8 bases and J gave up 0 bases, with 12 bases separating them. CDR3 length: 14 residues. Germline V CDR1 and CDR2: SGHDN, FVKESK. The CDR3 is CASRRGQSTDTQYF. The CDR3 DNA sequence: TGTGCCAGCCGGCGGGGACAGAGCACAGATACGCAGTATTTT.

This clone was detected only once. V gene TRBV7-9 combines with J gene TRBJ1-2; D perhaps matches TRBD1 (6 bases). Trimming cost V 0 bases and J 7 bases, with 15 bases left between them. The germline V gene has CDR1 SEHNR and CDR2 FQNEAQ (reference sequence). The CDR3 length is 15 residues. The CDR3 DNA reads TGTGCCAGCAGCTTAGCCGCTCCGGGACAACGTGGCTACACCTTC. Its protein is CASSLAAPGQRGYTF.

The CDR3 region is CASSLSDRAGYTF. CDR3 DNA sequence: TGTGCCAGTAGTCTTTCGGACAGGGCGGGCTACACCTTC. The chain links TRBV19 to TRBJ1-2; 8 nucleotides match TRBD1. Germline CDR1 LNHDA, CDR2 SQIVND (reference sequence). This CDR3 comprises 13 residues. The junction had 7 bases not matched to a gene; V was cut back by 5 bases and J by 8 bases. The variable domain in full, with the rest retrieved from reference TRBV19 and TRBJ1-2, is DGGITQSPKYLFRKEGQNVTLSCEQNLNHDAMYWYRQDPGQGLRLIYYSQIVNDFQKGDIAEGYSVSREKKESFPLTVTSAQKNPTAFYLCASSLSDRAGYTFGSGTRLTVV.

The chain couples TRBV5-5 to TRBJ2-3, with TRBD1 identical over 9 bases. CDR3 length equals 15 residues. Germline CDR1 and CDR2: SGHKS and YYEKEE (reference sequence). Germline trimming cut 4 bases from V and 5 bases from J; bases unmatched to any gene: 8. DNA of the CDR3: TGTGCCAGCAGCCCGGCCGGGACAGGGAGAGATACGCAGTATTTT. Translating gives CASSPAGTGRDTQYF.

This clone was recorded a few times. The rearrangement uses TRBV7-3 and TRBJ1-1, with 7 nucleotides matching TRBD1. Germline V gene sequence: CDR1 SGHTA, CDR2 FQGTGA. There are 15 residues in the CDR3. The V and J ends lost 1 base and 2 bases, in that order; junction bases with no gene match: 4. This CDR3 reads CASSLNAGGNTEAFF. CDR3 DNA sequence: TGTGCCAGCAGCTTAAATGCAGGGGGTAACACTGAAGCTTTCTTT.

The chain links TRBV4-3 to TRBJ2-6; D is possibly TRBD2 (5 bases). Germline-derived CDR1 and CDR2 are LGHNA and YSLEER. The CDR3 extends over 18 amino acids. Trimming pared 0 bases from V and 0 bases from J, leaving 12 bases between. The CDR3 protein is CASSQDRGFFSGANVLTF. The CDR3 nucleotides read TGCGCCAGCAGCCAAGATCGGGGATTTTTCTCTGGGGCCAACGTCCTGACTTTC.